A single sample is the source of the 9 T cell receptor beta chains below, sequenced in a study of persistence of HIV-infected CD4 T cells. These receptors' targets are unknown. The immunoSEQ assay was version 4, run in survey mode. Using immunoSEQ multiplex PCR, the repertoire was profiled, and TCRdb retains in-frame clones only, with some absent. The profile shows 25,000 to 35,000 clones, 75% to 85% of them singletons. The stimulus was lysate of CMV-infected fibroblasts, about 10 ug/mL. CD40L/CD69 double-negative CD45RO-high memory CD4+ T cells were collected. The starting material was CD4+ T cells sorted from PBMCs after roughly 18-hour stimulation, obtained from a patient who received antiretroviral therapy. The receptors here all came from an adult man with HIV who was CMV-seropositive.

This clone was counted a single time. The gene calls are TRBV18 and TRBJ1-6, with D perhaps TRBD1 (6 bases). V lost 3 bases to trimming and J lost 1 base, with 16 bases between them. Germline-derived CDR1 and CDR2 are KGHSH and LQKENI. The CDR3 is made up of 18 amino acids. CDR3 protein: CASSPTAGEGSYNSPLHF. The CDR3 region has the DNA TGTGCCAGCTCACCGACGGCAGGGGAAGGGTCCTATAATTCACCCCTCCACTTT.

This clone came up once. The chain combines TRBV9 with TRBJ2-1; tentatively, D is TRBD2 (6 bases). Germline V gives CDR1 SGDLS, CDR2 YYNGEE. The CDR3 contains 14 residues. Trimming removed 0 bases at V and 2 bases at J, with 6 bases between. CDR3 DNA: TGTGCCAGCAGCGTAGGACTAGCCTACAATGAGCAGTTCTTC. Its translation is CASSVGLAYNEQFF.

This clone appeared once. The gene calls are TRBV27 and TRBJ1-6; no definite D call. The germline CDR1 and CDR2 sequences are MNHEY and SMNVEV (reference sequence). This CDR3 is 14 amino acids long. Trimming took 7 bases from V and 7 from J, leaving 14 bases between them. The CDR3 DNA follows: TGTGCCAGCACAGCCGGCAGGTTCAATTCACCCCTCCACTTT. Translation: CASTAGRFNSPLHF.

CDR3 coding DNA: TGTGCCAGCAGCTCACAGGGTTTTTATAGCACAGATACGCAGTATTTT. It is translated as CASSSQGFYSTDTQYF. This chain uses TRBV7-2 with TRBJ2-3; tentatively, D is TRBD1 (6 bases). This CDR3 contains 16 residues. Germline lookup yields CDR1 SGHTA and CDR2 FQGNSA. V was trimmed by 4 bases and J by 0 bases, leaving 14 bases between them.

The V and J genes are TRBV11-3 and TRBJ2-2; D is undetermined. The CDR3 contains 13 residues. Per the germline V gene, CDR1 is SGHNT and CDR2 is YENEEA. Trimming removed 0 bases from V and 11 bases from J, with 10 bases in between. The CDR3 is CASSLDGSSELFF. CDR3 nucleotide sequence: TGTGCCAGCAGCTTAGACGGATCTAGTGAGCTGTTTTTT.

The chain employs TRBV2 and TRBJ2-2, with a weak D call TRBD1 (6 bases). The V and J ends lost 4 bases and 4 bases respectively, with 16 bases between them. CDR1 and CDR2 from the germline V gene are SNHLY and FYNNEI. The CDR3 totals 16 residues. CDR3 in amino acids: CASSGQGSGITGELFF. CDR3 nucleotides: TGTGCCAGCAGTGGGCAGGGGAGTGGAATCACCGGGGAGCTGTTTTTT. Combining the CDR3 with reference TRBV2 and TRBJ2-2 gives the whole variable domain EPEVTQTPSHQVTQMGQEVILRCVPISNHLYFYWYRQILGQKVEFLVSFYNNEISEKSEIFDDQFSVERPDGSNFTLKIRSTKLEDSAMYFCASSGQGSGITGELFFGEGSRLTVL.

The chain recombines TRBV12-3 or TRBV12-4 with TRBJ1-1, with D uncertain. V was trimmed by 3 bases and J by 7 bases, leaving 12 bases between them. The CDR3 consists of 13 residues. This chain's CDR3 is CASSFSDGDEAFF. CDR3 DNA sequence: TGTGCCAGCAGTTTTTCCGACGGAGATGAAGCTTTCTTT.

The chain couples TRBV27 to TRBJ2-7, with D possibly TRBD2 on 6 matching bases. V was cut by 6 bases and J by 4 bases, with 19 bases left in between. The CDR3 consists of 15 residues. The germline CDR1 and CDR2 sequences are MNHEY and SMNVEV (reference sequence). As DNA, the CDR3 is TGTGCCAGCAGCTTCCGTAGTATGGAGGGGTACGAGCAGTACTTC. Translation: CASSFRSMEGYEQYF.

This chain uses TRBV19 with TRBJ2-1; TRBD2 matches 9 bases. CDR3 size: 15 residues. CDR1 is LNHDA, CDR2 SQIVND, per germline (reference sequence). The ends lost 3 bases at V and 5 bases at J; junction bases unmatched: 5. The CDR3 DNA sequence: TGTGCCAGTAGTATTGTAAGCGGGGGGCACAATGAGCAGTTCTTC. It yields the protein CASSIVSGGHNEQFF. Filled out from reference TRBV19 and TRBJ2-1, the complete variable domain reads DGGITQSPKYLFRKEGQNVTLSCEQNLNHDAMYWYRQDPGQGLRLIYYSQIVNDFQKGDIAEGYSVSREKKESFPLTVTSAQKNPTAFYLCASSIVSGGHNEQFFGPGTRLTVL.